The clone carrying this T cell receptor beta chain appeared a few times. As yet, its antigen is unknown. This sample stems from a study of cytomegalovirus exposure and HLA in healthy donors. The trim removed 3 bases at V and 3 bases at J, leaving 8 bases unmatched. This CDR3 has 16 residues. From germline, CDR1 is LNHDA and CDR2 SQIVND (reference sequence). General study points: In a later analysis, at a false discovery rate of 0.05, approximately 16,000 TCR beta sequences were associated with HLA alleles.

The primer mix had 60 Vbeta and 13 Jbeta primers. Clones were sequenced by immunoSEQ multiplex PCR, and TCRdb holds only the in-frame ones, with some missing. The sample lists fewer than 200,000 clones; roughly two thirds were seen once. This chain joins TRBV19 and TRBJ1-2; 9 nucleotides agree with TRBD1. This clonotype originated in a woman aged 40 to 50 in good health and CMV-seropositive. Sample: PBMCs. In DNA, the CDR3 is TGTGCCAGTAGTATGACTCGGGACAGGGCCCACTATGGCTACACCTTC. Residues: CASSMTRDRAHYGYTF.